This record looks at one T cell receptor beta chain sequence and its context. At the DNA level, this CDR3 is encoded by other sequences in the same sample as well. The data derive from a study of shared clonotypes between healthy human individuals. Over several immunoSEQ plates, each subset's genomic DNA was distributed in even portions. Measured with immunoSEQ multiplex PCR; TCRdb has only the in-frame clones, and not every one. The repertoire has over a million clones, about four fifths of them found once; the top ten carry 0.6% to 0.7%. CDR1 and CDR2 (germline): MDHEN, SYDVKM. V was pared by 1 base and J by 7 bases, with 5 bases between. The length of the CDR3 is 12 residues.

V usage is TRBV28 and J usage is TRBJ1-5; D gene ambiguous. The sequencing input was memory CD4+ T cells from PBMCs. Subset in this sample: CD45RA-negative fraction. This TCR derives from a man in his late teens or twenties in good health. Some clones in this sample may be carry-over from other donors' samples. Here the CDR3 reads CASSLFRQPQHF. CDR3 sequence (DNA): TGTGCCAGCAGTTTATTTAGGCAGCCCCAGCATTTT.